This is a list of T cell receptor beta chains from one sample in a study of blood T cells in healthy people across ages. One entry per CDR3 protein, called by TCRdb with MiXCR from the 5' RACE reads. The sample includes 750,000 to 950,000 distinct CDR3 sequences, about 28% of them seen just once. The same data also went into a second study, on T cells of mothers and their children.

What was sequenced was blood. Receptors originate from a woman aged 40 to 55 in good health. Both conserved end residues are part of each CDR3. Each record gives: clone size, J gene, D gene, V gene, CDR3 DNA, CDR3 protein. A D gene is named only where the DNA matches it firmly. The size field is filled for only some rows; it gives once, few, many or a size class.

few,TRBJ1-1,NA,TRBV20-1,TGCAGTGACCCTGGTAGGGGAGCTTTCTTT,CSDPGRGAFF
NA,TRBJ2-1,TRBD1,TRBV19,TGTGCCAGTAGTCTGGGACAGCAATTCTACAATGAGCAGTTCTTC,CASSLGQQFYNEQFF
NA,TRBJ2-1,NA,TRBV6-5,TGTGCCAGCAGTTCCCGGGAGAAAGGAACCTACAATGAGCAGTTCTTC,CASSSREKGTYNEQFF
NA,TRBJ1-1,NA,TRBV28,TGTGCCAGTCTCCCCCGACCCGGGCGGGACACTGAAGCTTTCTTT,CASLPRPGRDTEAFF
NA,TRBJ1-6,TRBD1,TRBV7-6,TGTGCCAGCAGCTCCACCTGGAAAAGACAGGGCCCCAAAAATTCACCCCTCCACTTT,CASSSTWKRQGPKNSPLHF
NA,TRBJ2-2,TRBD1,TRBV20-1,TGCAGTGCTAGGGGGGGACAGGGGTTGCCCGGGGAGCTGTTTTTT,CSARGGQGLPGELFF
few,TRBJ1-2,NA,TRBV4-3,TGCGCCAGCAGCCAAGATTTAGGCGAATCTAACTATGGCTACACCTTC,CASSQDLGESNYGYTF
few,TRBJ2-5,NA,TRBV7-6,TGTGCCAGCAGCTTATTGTCCGGAGGGACACTCGGTGAGACCCAGTACTTC,CASSLLSGGTLGETQYF
NA,TRBJ2-5,TRBD2,TRBV27,TGTGCCAGCAGTTTCTCCTCAGCGGGGGGGCCCCGAGAGACCCAGTACTTC,CASSFSSAGGPRETQYF
few,TRBJ1-1,NA,TRBV10-3,TGTGCCATCAGTGAATTGGGGGGGAACACTGAAGCTTTCTTT,CAISELGGNTEAFF
NA,TRBJ2-5,NA,TRBV2,TGTGCCAGCAGTGCCGGTGCGGGCGTCAGGGAGACCCAGTACTTC,CASSAGAGVRETQYF
NA,TRBJ1-2,TRBD1,TRBV7-2,TGTGCCACCACAGGGGAAAACTATGGCTACACCTTC,CATTGENYGYTF
many,TRBJ2-7,NA,TRBV5-1,TGCGCCAGCTCCCAATCCCTGGGCAGCTCCTACGAGCAGTACTTC,CASSQSLGSSYEQYF
few,TRBJ2-3,NA,TRBV20-1,TGCAGTGCTAGCCATAGGACTCGTGCTAGCACAGATACGCAGTATTTT,CSASHRTRASTDTQYF
NA,TRBJ2-7,TRBD2,TRBV2,TGTGCCAGCAGGGGCAGGACTAGCGGGGACCACAATGAGCAGTACTTC,CASRGRTSGDHNEQYF
few,TRBJ1-1,NA,TRBV7-9,TGTGCCAGCAGCTTAGTTCAGGGAGGGGACACTGAAGCTTTCTTT,CASSLVQGGDTEAFF
NA,TRBJ2-3,NA,TRBV12-3/TRBV12-4,TGTGCCAGCAGTTTCGGCAGCGTGAGCACAGATACGCAGTATTTT,CASSFGSVSTDTQYF
many,TRBJ2-1,TRBD1,TRBV24-1,TGTGCCACCAGCGGACAGGGAAGGGATGAGCAGTTCTTC,CATSGQGRDEQFF
NA,TRBJ2-2,NA,TRBV5-1,TGCGGCAGCAGCTTGGGGTTCGTGACGGGGAACACCGGGGAGCTGTTTTTT,CGSSLGFVTGNTGELFF
NA,TRBJ1-1,NA,TRBV9,TGTGCCAGCAGCGTAGCCCCGGGAAGCACTGAAGCTTTCTTT,CASSVAPGSTEAFF
NA,TRBJ1-1,TRBD1,TRBV28,TGTGCCAGCAGTACGGGGACAGGGGGACTAGGCACTGAAGCTTTCTTT,CASSTGTGGLGTEAFF
NA,TRBJ2-3,TRBD2,TRBV6-5,TGTGCCAGCAGGTCCCTAGCGGGGGCGAGCACAGATACGCAGTATTTT,CASRSLAGASTDTQYF
NA,TRBJ1-1,TRBD1,TRBV4-1,TGCGCCAACAGCCACGGTGGGACAGGGGGAAATGAAGCTTTCTTT,CANSHGGTGGNEAFF
few,TRBJ2-3,NA,TRBV7-3,TGTGCCAGCAGCCCGATCGGAGCCGGGACAGATACGCAGTATTTT,CASSPIGAGTDTQYF
NA,TRBJ1-1,TRBD1,TRBV7-9,TGTGCCAGCAGCTTAGCGACTAGCGGGACAGGTATCACTGAAGCTTTCTTT,CASSLATSGTGITEAFF
few,TRBJ2-7,NA,TRBV2,TGTGCCAGCAGAAGGACAGGTGTAGGACTAGTTTATCCCTACGAGCAGTACTTC,CASRRTGVGLVYPYEQYF
few,TRBJ1-2,NA,TRBV6-2/TRBV6-3,TGTGCCAGCAGTCCAGCGGGGTCAGGGACTTCTGGCTACACCTTC,CASSPAGSGTSGYTF
many,TRBJ2-7,NA,TRBV27,TGTGCCAGCGCCAACCAGGACCCTAACTACGAGCAGTACTTC,CASANQDPNYEQYF
NA,TRBJ2-7,NA,TRBV2,TGTGCCAGCAGTGAGGGGCAGGGCAGGAACGAGCAGTACTTC,CASSEGQGRNEQYF
many,TRBJ2-5,TRBD2,TRBV7-8,TGTGCCAGCAGCTCCAGACTAGCCTACCAAGAGACCCAGTACTTC,CASSSRLAYQETQYF
few,TRBJ1-2,NA,TRBV7-2,TGTGCCAGCAGCGACCACACCCGCACACGGGGCTACACCTTC,CASSDHTRTRGYTF
NA,TRBJ1-2,NA,TRBV7-9,TGTGCCAGCAGCTTAGATGAGGGGGTGCGAGGCTACACCTTC,CASSLDEGVRGYTF
NA,TRBJ2-7,TRBD2,TRBV3-1,TGTGCCAGCAGCCCGGGACTAGCAGCCGCCTACGAGCAGTACTTC,CASSPGLAAAYEQYF
NA,TRBJ1-5,NA,TRBV15,TGTGCCACCAGCAGAGCCAGCAATCAGCCCCAGCATTTT,CATSRASNQPQHF
NA,TRBJ2-1,TRBD2,TRBV5-1,TGCGCCAGCAGCTTGCGGGAGGGGTTCGGGGAGCAGTTCTTC,CASSLREGFGEQFF
NA,TRBJ1-4,TRBD1,TRBV9,TGTGCCAGCAGCGTTACCGGGACAGGGAGTTACGAAAAACTGTTTTTT,CASSVTGTGSYEKLFF
NA,TRBJ2-4,TRBD2,TRBV11-2,TGTGCCAGCAGCTTTGCGGGGGACTCCTACAATGAGCAGTACTTC,CASSFAGDSYNEQYF
NA,TRBJ2-5,TRBD2,TRBV20-1,TGCAGTGCTAGCGGGGGGGGAAGAGAGGCTCAGTACTTC,CSASGGGREAQYF
few,TRBJ2-3,TRBD2,TRBV12-5,TGTGCTAGTGGTTTTAACGTCGGGACTAGCGGGGCGCTTCCCACAGATACGCAGTATTTT,CASGFNVGTSGALPTDTQYF
few,TRBJ2-7,NA,TRBV4-2,TGTGCCAGCAGCCAAGAGGTCCGTAGGCCCTACGAGCAGTACTTC,CASSQEVRRPYEQYF
many,TRBJ2-1,NA,TRBV6-1,TGTGCCAGCAGTGGCCAGGTAACTTATAACAATGAGCAGTTCTTC,CASSGQVTYNNEQFF
few,TRBJ1-5,NA,TRBV7-2,TGTGCCAGCAGCCTCGGGGTGTCCAGCAATCAGCCCCAGCATTTT,CASSLGVSSNQPQHF
NA,TRBJ2-1,NA,TRBV7-8,TGTGCCAGCAGCTCCACCCTTCATCAGCGGGGAGGGGGGACCCAGTTCTTC,CASSSTLHQRGGGTQFF
few,TRBJ2-1,NA,TRBV4-2,TGTGCCAGCAGCCACACTACGATGACCGGATCCAGGTCCTACAATGAGCAGTTCTTC,CASSHTTMTGSRSYNEQFF
many,TRBJ1-2,NA,TRBV29-1,TGCAGCGTCGATAGAGGCCCTTATGGCTACACCTTC,CSVDRGPYGYTF
many,TRBJ1-2,NA,TRBV18,TGTGCCAGCTCACCGGGCAGGGGCTATGGCTACACCTTC,CASSPGRGYGYTF
NA,TRBJ2-1,NA,TRBV15,TGTGCCACCAGCAGCCTGTCTACGACTAGGAGACTACAGCAGTTCTTC,CATSSLSTTRRLQQFF
few,TRBJ1-2,NA,TRBV7-2,TGTGCCAGCAGCTTAAGTTGGGTCCCCACTAACTATGGCTACACCTTC,CASSLSWVPTNYGYTF
NA,TRBJ2-1,TRBD2,TRBV4-1,TGCGCCAGCAGCCGGGGAAGCGGGGAAAGTTACAATGAGCAGTTCTTC,CASSRGSGESYNEQFF
many,TRBJ2-5,NA,TRBV29-1,TGCAGCGTTGGCGGACAGAGCCTTCAAGAGACCCAGTACTTC,CSVGGQSLQETQYF
NA,TRBJ2-5,TRBD1,TRBV20-1,TGCAGTGCTAGAGTCGCCGGGACAGGGGGCAATGAGCAGTACTTC,CSARVAGTGGNEQYF
many,TRBJ2-5,NA,TRBV7-9,TGTGCCAGCAGCCTTTCGTACCAAGAGACCCAGTACTTC,CASSLSYQETQYF